Presented here are 28 T cell receptor beta chains from one specimen sequenced in a study of cytotoxic CD8 clonotypes in ibrutinib-treated CLL. TCRdb's table, derived via immunoSEQ multiplex PCR, lists solely in-frame clones and lacks some. The data hold some 130,000 clones, with roughly 76% observed a single time. The starting material was PBMCs, obtained after 24 months of ibrutinib treatment. These receptors originate from a human donor with chronic lymphocytic leukemia.

This clone was recorded only once. The rearrangement links TRBV6-6 to TRBJ2-1, with TRBD2 as a possible D gene (6 bases). The CDR3 is made up of 13 amino acids. The V and J ends lost 6 bases and 7 bases respectively, with 13 bases between them. Germline V gene lookup returns CDR1 MNHNY and CDR2 SVGAGI (reference sequence). The CDR3 region has the DNA TGTGCCAGCAGGGTAGCGGTGGGGAATGAGCAGTTCTTC. Amino acid sequence: CASRVAVGNEQFF.

The rearrangement links TRBV21-1 to TRBJ2-1; the table's D call, TRBD2, was not checked against the DNA. TRBV21-1 is assigned pseudogene status. The CDR3 is made up of 15 amino acids. CDR3 sequence (DNA): TGTGCCAGCAGCAAGTGGCTAGCGGGGGACAATGAGCAGTTCTTC. This gives the protein CASSKWLAGDNEQFF.

J is TRBJ2-5 and V is TRBV6-6; maybe TRBD2 (7 bases). The CDR3 sequence is 14 residues long. V was pared by 8 bases and J by 1 base, with 14 bases between. Germline V lookup: CDR1 MNHNY, CDR2 SVGAGI (reference sequence). The CDR3 DNA sequence: TGTGCCAGCCAAAAGGGGGGGTCCCAAGAGACCCAGTACTTC. Protein product: CASQKGGSQETQYF.

This clone was observed once. The gene calls are TRBV7-8 and TRBJ1-6; D call uncertain. This CDR3 region has 12 residues. V was clipped by 1 base and J by 10 bases, with 5 bases between them. CDR1 and CDR2 from the germline V gene are SGHVS and FQNEAQ. The CDR3, as DNA: TGTGCCAGCAGCTTAGGCGACTCACCCCTCCACTTT. As protein: CASSLGDSPLHF.

The V and J genes are TRBV4-1 and TRBJ1-2; 10 bases align to TRBD1. The CDR3 length is 17 residues. Unmatched junction bases numbered 11, after V lost 4 bases and J lost 3 bases. Germline CDR1 and CDR2: MGHRA and YSYEKL. CDR3 DNA sequence: TGCGCCAGCAGCCCATACCGTGGGACAGGGGTGGACTATGGCTACACCTTC. It is translated as CASSPYRGTGVDYGYTF.

The CDR3 protein is CASSPRAGDQPQHF. The CDR3 DNA sequence: TGTGCCAGCAGCCCGCGGGCAGGCGATCAGCCCCAGCATTTT. This chain joins TRBV4-2 and TRBJ1-5, with D unclear. Germline assignment: CDR1 LGHNA and CDR2 YNFKEQ. The CDR3 spans 14 residues. V gave up 4 bases and J gave up 5 bases, with 12 bases separating them.

The rearrangement links TRBV5-6 to TRBJ2-5, with D possibly TRBD1 on 5 matching bases. The CDR3 loop spans 12 amino acids. The V gene's germline CDR1 is SGHDT and CDR2 YYEEEE. V was cut by 3 bases and J by 7 bases, with 10 bases left in between. The CDR3 sequence is CASSWVGRTQYF. The CDR3 coding sequence is TGTGCCAGCAGCTGGGTGGGGCGGACCCAGTACTTC.

For this clone: This sample includes further DNA sequences coding for the same CDR3. The chain has TRBV14 and TRBJ1-1; TRBD1 is a possible D gene (6 bases). The CDR3 consists of 15 residues. Germline assignment: CDR1 SGHDN and CDR2 FVKESK. V lost 1 base to trimming and J lost 2 bases, with 11 bases between them. The CDR3 coding sequence is TGTGCCAGCAGCCAAGTGGCTGGGGGCAACACTGAAGCTTTCTTT. It is translated as CASSQVAGGNTEAFF.

J is TRBJ2-5 and V is TRBV5-1; TRBD1 agrees at 9 bases. This CDR3 contains 16 residues. With V trimmed by 4 bases and J by 7 bases, 14 bases remained unmatched. Germline CDR1 SGHRS, CDR2 YFSETQ. Written as DNA, the CDR3 is TGCGCCAGCAGCAGAGGGACAGGGTCGGTCTGGGGGACCCAGTACTTC. Translating gives CASSRGTGSVWGTQYF.

The gene calls are TRBV29-1 and TRBJ2-3; D is unclear. The germline V gene has CDR1 SQVTM and CDR2 ANQGSEA. The length of the CDR3 is 14 residues. V was trimmed by 1 base and J by 5 bases, leaving 13 bases between them. CDR3 residues: CSVEGFGSRDTQYF. The DNA of the CDR3 is TGCAGCGTTGAAGGGTTCGGGTCTCGAGATACGCAGTATTTT.

This chain uses TRBV5-6 with TRBJ2-5; 8 positions agree with TRBD1. This CDR3 has 15 residues. Germline CDR1 and CDR2: SGHDT and YYEEEE. J gave up 1 base and V 4 bases, and 6 bases lay outside the gene matches. This chain's CDR3 is CASSTQTGAQETQYF. As DNA, the CDR3 is TGTGCCAGCAGCACCCAGACAGGGGCCCAAGAGACCCAGTACTTC.

The V and J genes are TRBV11-1 and TRBJ2-5; D gene uncertain. This CDR3 region has 15 residues. CDR1 SGHAT and CDR2 FQDESV come from the germline V gene (reference sequence). Trimming stripped 3 bases from V and 4 bases from J, with 15 bases between. The DNA of the CDR3 is TGTGCCAGCAGCTTTCGGCAAGCAACTGGAGAGACCCAGTACTTC. As protein: CASSFRQATGETQYF. Drawing the rest from reference TRBV11-1 and TRBJ2-5, the complete variable domain is EAEVAQSPRYKITEKSQAVAFWCDPISGHATLYWYRQILGQGPELLVQFQDESVVDDSQLPKDRFSAERLKGVDSTLKIQPAELGDSAMYLCASSFRQATGETQYFGPGTRLLVL.

The CDR3 reads CASSPNQGGKDEQFF. The CDR3 region has the DNA TGTGCCAGCTCACCGAACCAGGGGGGGAAGGATGAGCAGTTCTTC. The V gene is TRBV18, the J gene TRBJ2-1; D may be TRBD1 or TRBD2 (7 bases each). V gave up 3 bases and J gave up 8 bases, with 17 bases separating them. The germline V gene has CDR1 KGHSH and CDR2 LQKENI. This CDR3 is built from 15 residues.

This rearrangement joins TRBV5-1 to TRBJ2-1; 12 bases are shared with TRBD2. CDR3 size: 17 residues. CDR1 SGHRS and CDR2 YFSETQ come from the germline V gene. V gave up 0 bases and J gave up 8 bases; unmatched junction bases: 9. Written as DNA, the CDR3 is TGCGCCAGCAGCTTGGCCCCGGCTAGCGGGGGGGCATATGAGCAGTTCTTC. Its translation is CASSLAPASGGAYEQFF.

The chain uses TRBV28 and TRBJ2-7, with D possibly matching TRBD1 (5 bases). The CDR3 is 15 amino acids. Germline V lookup: CDR1 MDHEN, CDR2 SYDVKM. V was shortened by 2 bases and J by 0 bases, with 11 bases between the two germline ends. The chain's CDR3 is CASSLMQGSSYEQYF. CDR3 DNA sequence: TGTGCCAGCAGTTTAATGCAGGGCTCCTCCTACGAGCAGTACTTC. Looking up the rest from reference TRBV28 and TRBJ2-7 gives the full variable domain: DVKVTQSSRYLVKRTGEKVFLECVQDMDHENMFWYRQDPGLGLRLIYFSYDVKMKEKGDIPEGYSVSREKKERFSLILESASTNQTSMYLCASSLMQGSSYEQYFGPGTRLTVT.

V usage is TRBV6-5 and J usage is TRBJ1-5; D remains ambiguous. Trimming took off 6 bases at V and 3 bases at J, with 9 bases between the two ends. CDR1 MNHEY and CDR2 SVGAGI come from the germline V gene. The CDR3 consists of 13 residues. DNA for the CDR3: TGTGCCAGCAGCCGAGGCACCAATCAGCCCCAGCATTTT. Its protein is CASSRGTNQPQHF.

On this clone: Within the sample, other DNA sequences also encode this same CDR3. The V call is TRBV28, the J call TRBJ1-4; maybe TRBD1 (5 bases). Germline-derived CDR1 and CDR2 are MDHEN and SYDVKM. CDR3 size: 15 residues. Trimming left V 3 bases short and J 0 bases short, with 8 bases between. The CDR3 is CASSLGGATNEKLFF. For the CDR3, the DNA is TGTGCCAGCAGTTTGGGGGGGGCAACTAATGAAAAACTGTTTTTT.

Concerning this clone itself: Other DNA sequences within the sample encode an identical CDR3. The gene calls are TRBV11-2 and TRBJ2-3, with no clear D. The CDR3 spans 13 residues. V gave up 5 bases and J gave up 2 bases, with 8 bases separating them. The germline V gene has CDR1 SGHAT and CDR2 FQNNGV. In DNA, the CDR3 is TGTGCCAGCAGCCCACGGCCCACAGATACGCAGTATTTT. This translates into CASSPRPTDTQYF.

The rearrangement joins TRBV9 to TRBJ2-1, with D perhaps matching TRBD2 (5 bases). Germline CDR1 is SGDLS and CDR2 is YYNGEE. Deletions cut 3 bases from V and 8 bases from J, with 15 bases between. This CDR3 is 14 amino acids long. CDR3 in amino acids: CASSGRWAVDEQFF. The CDR3 nucleotides are TGTGCCAGCAGCGGGAGGTGGGCTGTTGATGAGCAGTTCTTC.

The V call is TRBV6-6, the J call TRBJ2-5, with D perhaps given as TRBD1 or TRBD2 (6 bases each). Trimming removed 2 bases at V and 5 bases at J, with 18 bases between. The CDR3 runs to 16 residues. Germline lookup yields CDR1 MNHNY and CDR2 SVGAGI (reference sequence). The CDR3 sequence is CASSYGSGARRETQYF. The DNA of the CDR3 is TGTGCCAGCAGTTACGGATCGGGGGCGCGCAGGGAGACCCAGTACTTC.

The chain recombines TRBV6-5 with TRBJ1-2; a weak D match, TRBD1 (5 bases). Trimming pared 0 bases from V and 7 bases from J, leaving 15 bases between. The CDR3 covers 15 residues. From germline, CDR1 is MNHEY and CDR2 SVGAGI. The CDR3 is CASSYSPEGSFGYTF. The DNA of the CDR3 is TGTGCCAGCAGTTACTCGCCGGAGGGGTCGTTTGGCTACACCTTC.

The chain carries TRBV11-2 and TRBJ2-3, with 14 nucleotides matching TRBD2. The J segment lost 0 bases and the V segment lost 5 bases, leaving 10 bases of the junction unmatched. Germline V gene data show CDR1 as SGHAT and CDR2 as FQNNGV. The CDR3 runs to 19 residues. Here the CDR3 reads CASSPHGTSGGSSTDTQYF. CDR3 nucleotide sequence: TGTGCCAGCAGCCCTCATGGGACTAGCGGGGGCTCTAGCACAGATACGCAGTATTTT.

The V and J genes are TRBV5-6 and TRBJ1-6, with TRBD1 as a possible D gene (6 bases). V was cut by 6 bases and J by 3 bases, with 10 bases left in between. There are 14 residues in the CDR3. Per germline, CDR1 SGHDT and CDR2 YYEEEE. The CDR3 loop is CASKPGHYNSPLHF. The CDR3 DNA reads TGTGCCAGCAAACCGGGACACTATAATTCACCCCTCCACTTT.

CDR3 region: CASSLDPSSYNEQFF. The CDR3 DNA is TGTGCCAGCAGCCTGGATCCCAGCTCCTACAATGAGCAGTTCTTC. The V call is TRBV7-3, the J call TRBJ2-1; D is unclear. V lost 5 bases, J lost 0 bases, and 11 bases lay in between. The CDR3 is 15 residues long. The germline V gene has CDR1 SGHTA and CDR2 FQGTGA.

The rearrangement uses TRBV10-3 and TRBJ2-7; D perhaps matches TRBD1 (5 bases). Trimming shortened V by 0 bases and J by 2 bases, and 8 bases separated the two germline ends. Germline V lookup: CDR1 ENHRY, CDR2 SYGVKD. CDR3 length: 14 amino acids. CDR3 in DNA: TGTGCCATCAGTGAGTCGGGCAGGGCCTACGAGCAGTACTTC. Encoded protein: CAISESGRAYEQYF.

The J gene is TRBJ1-1, the V gene TRBV11-2, with 9 bases that match TRBD1. CDR1 is SGHAT and CDR2 is FQNNGV in the germline V gene. The V and J ends lost 4 bases and 5 bases, in that order; junction bases with no gene match: 8. CDR3 length: 15 residues. For the CDR3, the DNA is TGTGCCAGCAGCTCACAGGGGGCAGTGGGAACTGAAGCTTTCTTT. The encoded protein is CASSSQGAVGTEAFF.

V and J are TRBV4-1 and TRBJ2-1; TRBD1 matches at 9 bases. V lost 4 bases, J lost 8 bases, and 9 bases stayed unmatched. This CDR3 is 15 amino acids long. Germline CDR1 and CDR2: MGHRA and YSYEKL. In nucleotides, the CDR3 is TGCGCCAGCAGCCCGGGACAGGGCCCCCTCGATGAGCAGTTCTTC. Residues: CASSPGQGPLDEQFF.

This clone came up a few times. The chain uses TRBV25-1 and TRBJ2-5, with TRBD1 matching 8 bases. Germline V lookup: CDR1 MGHDK, CDR2 SYGVNS. The CDR3 has 16 residues. V lost 4 bases and J lost 2; bases outside the gene matches: 9. CDR3 nucleotides: TGTGCCAGCAGTGGGGTTGGCAGGGGGCGGCAAGAGACCCAGTACTTC. The encoded protein is CASSGVGRGRQETQYF. The variable domain in full, with the rest retrieved from reference TRBV25-1 and TRBJ2-5, is EADIYQTPRYLVIGTGKKITLECSQTMGHDKMYWYQQDPGMELHLIHYSYGVNSTEKGDLSSESTVSRIRTEHFPLTLESARPSHTSQYLCASSGVGRGRQETQYFGPGTRLLVL.